The 20 T cell receptor beta chains listed next were all sequenced from one sample in a study of blood T cells in healthy people across ages. PCR was performed a second time for about 7 to 12 cycles using a sample-barcoded 5' primer and a J-beta primer mix. TCRdb processed the 5' RACE reads anew with MiXCR; each CDR3 protein has one entry. The top ten hold roughly 25% of the sample, which has about 780,000 distinct CDR3 sequences, approximately 67% seen once. Sequenced sample: blood. The source is a man in his thirties or forties in good health.

The chain uses TRBV5-1 and TRBJ2-5, with D possibly matching TRBD1 (6 bases). The V and J ends lost 3 bases and 1 base respectively, with 10 bases between them. Germline assignment: CDR1 SGHRS and CDR2 YFSETQ. CDR3 length equals 14 residues. This CDR3 is CASSSGQTQETQYF. The CDR3, as DNA: TGCGCCAGCAGCTCCGGACAGACCCAAGAGACCCAGTACTTC.

V usage is TRBV29-1 and J usage is TRBJ2-5; D not resolved. V lost 1 base, J lost 0 bases, and 9 bases lay in between. Germline V gives CDR1 SQVTM, CDR2 ANQGSEA. The length of the CDR3 is 14 residues. The CDR3 DNA reads TGCAGCGTTGAAGGGCAAACACACCAAGAGACCCAGTACTTC. This encodes CSVEGQTHQETQYF.

This clonotype showed up just a few times. This chain joins TRBV6-2 or TRBV6-3 and TRBJ2-4; no clear D gene. Germline loops: CDR1 MNHEY, CDR2 SVGEGT. The CDR3 has 13 residues. V was pared by 3 bases and J by 5 bases, with 8 bases between. CDR3 amino acids: CASSYRRENIQYF. CDR3 in DNA: TGTGCCAGCAGTTATAGACGGGAAAACATTCAGTACTTC.

J is TRBJ1-6 and V is TRBV4-2; no clear D gene. This CDR3 has 16 residues. The germline V and J ends were trimmed by 0 bases and 6 bases, with 12 bases remaining between them. Germline V gives CDR1 LGHNA, CDR2 YNFKEQ. The CDR3 region is CASSQDSAAFNSPLHF. The CDR3 DNA reads TGTGCCAGCAGCCAAGATTCGGCAGCCTTTAATTCACCCCTCCACTTT.

The chain combines TRBV7-2 with TRBJ2-5, with 8 nucleotides matching TRBD2. V gave up 8 bases and J gave up 2 bases; unmatched junction bases: 7. The CDR3 runs 14 residues. CDR1 SGHTA and CDR2 FQGNSA come from the germline V gene. CDR3 sequence: CASDSGGPQETQYF. The DNA of the CDR3 is TGTGCCAGCGACAGCGGGGGACCTCAAGAGACCCAGTACTTC.

The rearrangement joins TRBV2 to TRBJ2-6, with D perhaps TRBD2 (6 bases). The V end was cut by 6 bases, the J end by 0 bases, with 15 bases between. CDR1 is SNHLY and CDR2 is FYNNEI in the germline V gene. The CDR3 is made up of 17 amino acids. CDR3 bases: TGTGCCAGCAGCCTCCTGACTAGGCGCTCTGGGGCCAACGTCCTGACTTTC. This codes for CASSLLTRRSGANVLTF.

This clonotype was picked up a small number of times. V gene TRBV27 combines with J gene TRBJ2-5; no clear D. CDR3 length: 16 amino acids. Per germline, CDR1 MNHEY and CDR2 SMNVEV (reference sequence). The V end lost 2 bases, the J end lost 2 bases, and 15 bases lay between the germline ends. CDR3 sequence: CASSLSTASLQETQYF. CDR3 nucleotides: TGTGCCAGCAGTTTAAGTACAGCCAGTCTACAAGAGACCCAGTACTTC.

The CDR3 reads CSARGLDAGYEQYF. The CDR3 coding sequence is TGCAGTGCTAGAGGACTTGACGCAGGCTACGAGCAGTACTTC. V gene TRBV20-1 combines with J gene TRBJ2-4; no firm D call. The J call could be wrong; TRBJ2-7 is a better fit for the DNA end. The CDR3 spans 14 residues. The germline gives CDR1 DFQATT, CDR2 SNEGSKA (reference sequence).

The chain uses TRBV6-1 and TRBJ2-5; tentatively, D is TRBD1 (6 bases). The CDR3 has 15 residues. The V end was cut by 2 bases, the J end by 2 bases, with 12 bases between. Germline V gene lookup returns CDR1 MNHNS and CDR2 SASEGT. The CDR3 DNA is TGTGCCAGCAGTGAACTAGAGGGGGAACAAGAGACCCAGTACTTC. Amino acid sequence: CASSELEGEQETQYF.

This chain uses TRBV12-3 or TRBV12-4 with TRBJ1-5; TRBD1 matches 7 bases. The CDR3 spans 20 residues. V trimming: 2 bases; J trimming: 0 bases; junction bases outside the gene matches: 16. CDR3 amino acids: CASSLPEQDRDSDSNQPQHF. For the CDR3, the DNA is TGTGCCAGCAGTTTACCCGAACAAGACAGGGACTCCGATAGCAATCAGCCCCAGCATTTT.

The V and J genes are TRBV25-1 and TRBJ2-3; 9 positions match TRBD2. J gave up 5 bases and V 1 base, and 7 bases lay outside the gene matches. The CDR3 runs to 16 residues. Germline V gives CDR1 MGHDK, CDR2 SYGVNS. CDR3 sequence: CASSEWQRGEGDTQYF. The CDR3, as DNA: TGTGCCAGCAGTGAATGGCAGCGGGGGGAGGGAGATACGCAGTATTTT.

The chain employs TRBV5-1 and TRBJ2-4; D uncertain. This CDR3 is built from 14 residues. Germline CDR1 and CDR2: SGHRS and YFSETQ. The V end was cut by 0 bases, the J end by 6 bases, with 10 bases between. CDR3 nucleotides: TGCGCCAGCAGCTTGGGTACAAGTAGAAACATTCAGTACTTC. Amino acid sequence: CASSLGTSRNIQYF.

The chain combines TRBV7-2 with TRBJ2-1; D unclear. In germline, CDR1 is SGHTA, CDR2 FQGNSA. CDR3 length: 19 residues. V was cut by 2 bases and J by 0 bases, with 20 bases left in between. CDR3 bases: TGTGCCAGCAGCTTATCTGGTCTGCTTAGTTTATCCTCCTACAATGAGCAGTTCTTC. Translated, it gives CASSLSGLLSLSSYNEQFF.

The V call is TRBV20-1, the J call TRBJ2-3, with TRBD2 matching over 12 bases. Germline V gene lookup returns CDR1 DFQATT and CDR2 SNEGSKA (reference sequence). Germline trimming cut 0 bases from V and 3 bases from J; bases unmatched to any gene: 25. CDR3 length: 23 residues. The CDR3 loop is CSARDSGTAFSWLAGGPTDTQYF. The CDR3 region has the DNA TGCAGTGCTAGAGACTCGGGGACTGCCTTCAGTTGGCTAGCGGGGGGGCCGACAGATACGCAGTATTTT.

V and J are TRBV11-2 and TRBJ2-3; 7 nucleotides agree with TRBD2. The J segment lost 4 bases and the V segment lost 5 bases, leaving 15 bases of the junction unmatched. Germline V gene lookup returns CDR1 SGHAT and CDR2 FQNNGV. The CDR3 has 17 residues. CDR3 amino acids: CASSDFGTTPGPDTQYF. For the CDR3, the DNA is TGTGCCAGCAGCGATTTTGGGACTACCCCGGGCCCAGATACGCAGTATTTT.

CDR3 sequence reads: CASSACPPHPSTDTQYF. CDR3 in DNA: TGTGCCAGCAGCGCATGTCCACCGCACCCTAGCACAGATACGCAGTATTTT. This chain joins TRBV21-1 and TRBJ2-3; TRBD1 is taken as the D call from the table, unchecked against the DNA. TRBV21-1 is termed a pseudogene. The CDR3 length is 17 residues.

The chain employs TRBV20-1 and TRBJ1-2; D is uncertain. CDR3 length: 10 residues. Between the trimmed V and J ends, which lost 5 bases and 8 bases, there was a span of 9 bases. Germline V gives CDR1 DFQATT, CDR2 SNEGSKA (reference sequence). The CDR3 sequence is CSASDTGYTF. As DNA, the CDR3 is TGCAGTGCTTCAGACACCGGCTACACCTTC.

In its sample, this clonotype was seen a few times. V is TRBV25-1 and J is TRBJ2-6; D gene uncertain. The CDR3 is made up of 17 amino acids. CDR1 is MGHDK, CDR2 SYGVNS, per germline. Deletions cut 4 bases from V and 2 bases from J, with 15 bases between. The CDR3 DNA reads as TGTGCCAGCAGTGTCATCGGTTTGGAAGCTGGGGCCAACGTCCTGACTTTC. Translated: CASSVIGLEAGANVLTF.

On this clonotype itself: A read error may produce the germline difference seen at one junction end. The chain employs TRBV4-3 and TRBJ2-5, with 10 positions matching TRBD2. CDR1 LGHNA and CDR2 YSLEER come from the germline V gene. This CDR3 is built from 16 residues. The CDR3 protein is CAGGQDGVAGGEAQYF. The CDR3 bases are TGCGCCGGCGGCCAAGACGGGGTAGCGGGGGGAGAGGCCCAGTACTTC.

This clonotype was seen once. V gene TRBV18 combines with J gene TRBJ2-4; D is unresolved. TRBJ2-7 matches the DNA end more closely, so the J call is doubtful. This CDR3 comprises 15 residues. The V gene's germline CDR1 is KGHSH and CDR2 LQKENI. The CDR3 sequence: CASSPVGSQTYEQYF. The CDR3, as DNA: TGTGCCAGCTCACCAGTGGGTAGTCAAACCTACGAGCAGTACTTC.